The 17 T cell receptor beta chains given below trace back to one sample, sequenced in a study of blood T cells in healthy people across ages. Then a second PCR, running about 6 to 11 cycles, was carried out with a sample-barcoded 5' primer and a J-beta primer mix. TCRdb called the 5' RACE reads again in MiXCR, with one record for every CDR3 protein. The repertoire includes about 1.7 million distinct CDR3 sequences, 28% of them detected once, and roughly 8% sits in the top ten. Sequenced material: blood. These receptors all stem from a woman in her 30s in good health.

In its sample, this clonotype was seen many times. One end of the junction does not line up with germline, which may come from a read error. V usage is TRBV5-1 and J usage is TRBJ1-1; no firm D call. The CDR3 consists of 14 residues. Germline CDR1 reads SGHRS; CDR2 reads YFSETQ. CDR3 protein: CASSLGPENTEAFF. DNA of the CDR3: TGTGCCAGCAGCTTAGGTCCAGAAAACACTGAAGCTTTCTTT.

This clonotype was observed a single time. The genes are TRBV7-6 and TRBJ1-5; D ambiguous. The germline CDR1 and CDR2 sequences are SGHVS and FNYEAQ. The CDR3 loop spans 13 amino acids. Deletions cut 1 base from V and 9 bases from J, with 10 bases between. The CDR3 DNA follows: TGTGCCAGCAGCTTAGAACCCAGTACGCCCCAGCATTTT. This sequence encodes CASSLEPSTPQHF.

The chain is built from TRBV20-1 and TRBJ1-2; tentatively, D is TRBD1 (5 bases). Germline lookup yields CDR1 DFQATT and CDR2 SNEGSKA (reference sequence). V lost 1 base, J lost 7 bases, and 13 bases lay in between. This CDR3 region has 13 residues. CDR3 amino acids: CSARGVGESGYTF. The CDR3, as DNA: TGCAGTGCTAGAGGCGTAGGGGAAAGTGGCTACACCTTC.

This clonotype has ten or more counts. The V call is TRBV6-6, the J call TRBJ2-1; perhaps TRBD1 as D (5 bases). CDR1 and CDR2 (germline): MNHNY, SVGAGI (reference sequence). The CDR3 consists of 15 residues. The ends were cut back, 0 bases at V and 8 bases at J, with 14 bases in the middle. The CDR3 DNA follows: TGTGCCAGCAGTTACTCGATCGGCAGGGTAGATGAGCAGTTCTTC. It yields the protein CASSYSIGRVDEQFF.

This chain joins TRBV20-1 and TRBJ2-7; D might be TRBD1 (5 bases). The CDR3 loop spans 14 amino acids. V was pared by 3 bases and J by 1 base, with 13 bases between. The V gene's germline CDR1 is DFQATT and CDR2 SNEGSKA (reference sequence). CDR3 in amino acids: CSASGAAISYEQYF. The CDR3 region has the DNA TGCAGTGCTAGTGGGGCAGCGATTTCCTACGAGCAGTACTTC.

This clonotype showed up many times. V usage is TRBV5-6 and J usage is TRBJ2-1; 8 nucleotides line up with TRBD2. Per germline, CDR1 SGHDT and CDR2 YYEEEE. Germline trimming cut 1 base from V and 8 bases from J; bases unmatched to any gene: 8. CDR3 length: 15 amino acids. CDR3 sequence: CASSLYPGGLYEQFF. The CDR3 DNA follows: TGTGCCAGCAGCTTGTATCCGGGAGGGTTGTATGAGCAGTTCTTC.

Points on this clonotype: The junction departs from the called germline gene at one end, perhaps through a read error. V and J are TRBV12-3 or TRBV12-4 and TRBJ1-5; D not certain. This CDR3 has 14 residues. The CDR3 coding sequence is TGTGCCAGCAGGGCAGGACGGAGCAATCAGTCCCAGCATTTT. Its protein is CASRAGRSNQSQHF.

As regards this clonotype: Because it lacks the conserved phenylalanine or tryptophan at the end, this CDR3 is likely a read error. V gene TRBV3-1 combines with J gene TRBJ2-5; TRBD1 matches at 8 bases. The end of the DNA aligns better with TRBJ2-7, so the J call may be wrong. CDR1 is LGHDT and CDR2 is YNNKEL in the germline V gene (reference sequence). The CDR3 has 14 residues. CDR3: CASSRTGSTYEQYS. CDR3 DNA: TGTGCCAGCAGCCGGACAGGGTCCACCTACGAGCAGTACTCC.

V usage is TRBV20-1 and J usage is TRBJ2-1; the match to TRBD2 covers 8 bases. Trimming at V came to 0 bases and at J to 7 bases, leaving 11 bases not matched to a gene. In germline, CDR1 is DFQATT, CDR2 SNEGSKA (reference sequence). CDR3 size: 16 residues. The CDR3 loop is CSARDIGSGSWNEQFF. CDR3 DNA: TGCAGTGCTAGAGATATTGGGAGCGGGAGTTGGAATGAGCAGTTCTTC.

This clonotype appeared many times. V and J are TRBV10-3 and TRBJ2-7, with 7 bases aligning to TRBD1. V lost 10 bases and J lost 1; bases outside the gene matches: 7. The germline CDR1 and CDR2 sequences are ENHRY and SYGVKD. This CDR3 is 13 amino acids long. The DNA of the CDR3 is TGTGCCACCGGGACAGACCTTTCCTACGAGCAGTACTTC. Translation gives CATGTDLSYEQYF.

Note on this clonotype: A read error is possible here, since a much larger clone lies one base away. The J gene is TRBJ2-7, the V gene TRBV12-3 or TRBV12-4; possible D gene TRBD2, 5 bases. The CDR3 has 14 residues. Trimming pared 3 bases from V and 6 bases from J, leaving 15 bases between. As DNA, the CDR3 is TGTGCCAGCAGTTTCTGGGGTTCGGGGTGCGAGCAGTACTTC. Translated: CASSFWGSGCEQYF.

This clonotype was observed a handful of times. The chain combines TRBV12-5 with TRBJ2-4; tentative D call: TRBD1 (6 bases). The CDR3 totals 16 residues. V was cut by 4 bases and J by 0 bases, with 13 bases left in between. Germline V lookup: CDR1 LGHNT, CDR2 FRNRAP. This CDR3 reads CASGSRGQLAKNIQYF. CDR3 nucleotide sequence: TGTGCTAGTGGTTCCAGGGGCCAGTTAGCCAAAAACATTCAGTACTTC.

The chain joins TRBV20-1 to TRBJ2-1, with 7 positions matching TRBD2. With 5 bases clipped from V and 9 bases from J, the junction kept 10 bases outside the gene matches. This CDR3 region has 13 residues. The germline CDR1 and CDR2 sequences are DFQATT and SNEGSKA (reference sequence). The CDR3 DNA follows: TGCAGTGCTTCCCGGGGCGGGAGCAGTGAGCAGTTCTTC. This translates into CSASRGGSSEQFF.

This clonotype has at least ten counts. CDR3: CASRGVAGVNEQFF. The CDR3 DNA reads TGTGCCAGCAGGGGAGTAGCGGGAGTGAATGAGCAGTTCTTC. The chain links TRBV12-3 or TRBV12-4 to TRBJ2-1; 9 positions agree with TRBD2. CDR3 length equals 14 residues. The trim removed 6 bases at V and 7 bases at J, leaving 7 bases unmatched.

Only a few counts were recorded for this clonotype. The V gene is TRBV12-3 or TRBV12-4, the J gene TRBJ2-7; TRBD1 aligns across 8 bases. The CDR3 extends over 15 amino acids. The V and J ends lost 5 bases and 4 bases, in that order; junction bases with no gene match: 10. CDR3 sequence: CASSNQGATVYEQYF. The CDR3 nucleotides are TGTGCCAGCAGTAATCAGGGGGCCACCGTGTACGAGCAGTACTTC.

This clonotype has only a few counts. The J gene is TRBJ1-5, the V gene TRBV6-5; tentative D call: TRBD1 (5 bases). The V gene lost 2 bases and the J gene lost 11 bases, with 13 bases spanning the gap. Germline V gene data show CDR1 as MNHEY and CDR2 as SVGAGI. The CDR3 consists of 13 residues. The CDR3 region has the DNA TGTGCCAGCAGTTACCGGCCAGGGTCGGCCCAGCATTTT. Translation: CASSYRPGSAQHF.

This clonotype was counted a few times. The CDR3 here is CSVERGASYNEQFF. The CDR3 DNA reads as TGCAGCGTTGAACGGGGTGCCTCCTACAATGAGCAGTTCTTC. This chain joins TRBV29-1 and TRBJ2-1; weak D call: TRBD2 (5 bases). Germline V lookup: CDR1 SQVTM, CDR2 ANQGSEA. The CDR3 covers 14 residues. Trimming stripped 2 bases from V and 0 bases from J, with 8 bases between.